Following are 26 T cell receptor beta chains from one sample sequenced in a study of T-cell reconstitution after alpha-beta-depleted transplantation in children. The TCRbeta library incorporated unique molecular identifiers. One entry per CDR3 protein, called by TCRdb with MiXCR from the PCR reads. This sample has some 600,000 distinct CDR3 sequences, with 15% to 20% found just once. The specimen was PBMCs from the stem cell graft donor, collected from the stem cell graft. Source of these receptors: a human donor who donated a stem cell graft to a child with acute myeloid leukemia.

This clonotype was seen many times. This chain connects TRBV5-5 to TRBJ1-1; D not resolved. Germline values: CDR1 SGHKS, CDR2 YYEKEE (reference sequence). Between the trimmed V and J ends, which lost 5 bases and 1 base, there was a span of 15 bases. The CDR3 covers 15 residues. In DNA form, the CDR3 reads TGTGCCAGCAGTGAGTTGGGCGGTGGGAACACTGAAGCTTTCTTT. Amino acid sequence: CASSELGGGNTEAFF.

The sample holds many counts of this clonotype. This sequence joins TRBV24-1 and TRBJ2-1, with TRBD2 identical over 9 bases. With V trimmed by 7 bases and J by 7 bases, 10 bases remained unmatched. This CDR3 comprises 15 residues. Germline lookup yields CDR1 KGHDR and CDR2 SFDVKD. The CDR3 region is CATSEAAGGRNEQFF. The CDR3, as DNA: TGTGCCACCAGCGAGGCAGCGGGGGGCCGGAATGAGCAGTTCTTC.

This clonotype has ten or more counts. The genes are TRBV13 and TRBJ2-7; perhaps TRBD1 as D (5 bases). This CDR3 is 14 amino acids long. Germline CDR1 and CDR2: PRHDT and FYEKMQ (reference sequence). V was trimmed by 3 bases and J by 3 bases, leaving 12 bases between them. CDR3 sequence: CASSLAGPDYEQYF. DNA of the CDR3: TGTGCCAGCAGCTTGGCAGGGCCGGACTACGAGCAGTACTTC.

The chain employs TRBV25-1 and TRBJ1-2; TRBD1 agrees at 9 bases. Per germline, CDR1 MGHDK and CDR2 SYGVNS. The CDR3 runs to 16 residues. V shed 4 bases, J shed 4 bases, and the junction held 10 bases outside the gene matches. For the CDR3, the DNA is TGTGCCAGCAGTGTTCCTCTGAGACAGGGGGGCTATGGCTACACCTTC. Translation: CASSVPLRQGGYGYTF.

In this sample, this clonotype turned up many times. The CDR3 DNA follows: TGTGCCAGCAGCCAAGAGGGGCAGGGCAATGAGCAGTTCTTC. Its translation is CASSQEGQGNEQFF. The chain links TRBV4-2 to TRBJ2-1; perhaps TRBD1 as D (5 bases). V lost 0 bases, J lost 6 bases, and 9 bases lay in between. Germline V gives CDR1 LGHNA, CDR2 YNFKEQ. CDR3 length equals 14 residues.

This clonotype was observed at least ten times. This rearrangement joins TRBV6-5 to TRBJ2-1; weak D call: TRBD1 (5 bases). Germline V CDR1 and CDR2: MNHEY, SVGAGI. The CDR3 totals 13 residues. V was pared by 6 bases and J by 8 bases, with 14 bases between. CDR3 DNA: TGTGCCAGCAGCCAGGGCGGAACGGATGAGCAGTTCTTC. Translating it yields CASSQGGTDEQFF.

This clonotype was detected only a few times. This chain uses TRBV12-2 with TRBJ2-7; the table's D call, TRBD2, was not checked against the DNA. TRBV12-2 is flagged as a pseudogene. This CDR3 region has 12 residues. The CDR3 DNA is TGTGCAAGTCGCTTATCCCTACCTCCGCAGTACGTC. Translated: CASRLSLPPQYV.

The chain links TRBV12-5 to TRBJ2-3; 14 nucleotides line up with TRBD2. Germline-derived CDR1 and CDR2 are LGHNT and FRNRAP. V shed 6 bases, J shed 5 bases, and the junction held 4 bases outside the gene matches. This CDR3 contains 15 residues. CDR3 region: CASGPGTSGGDTQYF. The CDR3 nucleotides are TGTGCTAGTGGCCCTGGGACTAGCGGGGGAGATACGCAGTATTTT. Supplemented by reference TRBV12-5 and TRBJ2-3, the full variable domain reads DARVTQTPRHKVTEMGQEVTMRCQPILGHNTVFWYRQTMMQGLELLAYFRNRAPLDDSGMPKDRFSAEMPDATLATLKIQPSEPRDSAVYFCASGPGTSGGDTQYFGPGTRLTVL.

This chain connects TRBV6-1 to TRBJ1-1, with D possibly matching TRBD1 (6 bases). The ends were cut back, 6 bases at V and 0 bases at J, with 17 bases in the middle. The germline gives CDR1 MNHNS, CDR2 SASEGT. There are 16 residues in the CDR3. Here the CDR3 reads CASRQTGPLMNTEAFF. DNA for the CDR3: TGTGCCAGCAGACAGACAGGTCCCCTCATGAACACTGAAGCTTTCTTT.

This clonotype was observed at least ten times. The CDR3 sequence is CAMGGVYEQYF. CDR3 DNA sequence: TGTGCCATGGGAGGCGTCTACGAGCAGTACTTC. The chain links TRBV10-3 to TRBJ2-7, with D possibly being TRBD2 (6 bases). V was cut by 9 bases and J by 3 bases, with 9 bases left in between. The CDR3 loop spans 11 amino acids. Per the germline V gene, CDR1 is ENHRY and CDR2 is SYGVKD.

This clonotype was observed a handful of times. The chain recombines TRBV6-6 with TRBJ1-2; D remains ambiguous. Germline V gives CDR1 MNHNY, CDR2 SVGAGI (reference sequence). This CDR3 contains 13 residues. V lost 8 bases, J lost 5 bases, and 15 bases lay in between. The CDR3 loop is CASGPREGYGYTF. In DNA form, the CDR3 reads TGTGCCAGCGGCCCCCGGGAGGGTTATGGCTACACCTTC.

This clonotype has more than one count but fewer than ten. This chain connects TRBV6-1 to TRBJ1-1, with D possibly being TRBD1 (5 bases). V lost 8 bases and J 1 base, leaving 14 bases between the germline ends. Germline assignment: CDR1 MNHNS and CDR2 SASEGT. The CDR3 runs to 14 residues. This CDR3 reads CASSVWGENTEAFF. CDR3 nucleotide sequence: TGTGCCAGCTCGGTATGGGGGGAGAACACTGAAGCTTTCTTT.

This clonotype was counted ten times or more. The chain is built from TRBV7-2 and TRBJ1-2; D perhaps matches TRBD1 (5 bases). With 4 bases removed from V and 4 bases from J, the gap between germline ends came to 13 bases. CDR3 length equals 14 residues. The germline CDR1 and CDR2 sequences are SGHTA and FQGNSA. DNA for the CDR3: TGTGCCAGCAGCTCAGGGAGCGGCACCTATGGCTACACCTTC. It translates to CASSSGSGTYGYTF.

The CDR3 DNA reads TGTGCCAGCAGCTTGGTGGACAGGGTCGCCGGGGAGCTGTTTTTT. Protein sequence: CASSLVDRVAGELFF. This chain links TRBV5-6 with TRBJ2-2, with 8 positions matching TRBD1. CDR3 length: 15 residues. V lost 0 bases to trimming and J lost 6 bases; unmatched junction nucleotides: 4. The V gene's germline CDR1 is SGHDT and CDR2 YYEEEE.

This clonotype turned up a few times. The chain combines TRBV6-5 with TRBJ2-5, with a possible D match to TRBD2 (5 bases). Germline CDR1 is MNHEY and CDR2 is SVGAGI. The V and J ends lost 2 bases and 5 bases respectively, with 15 bases between them. This CDR3 region has 15 residues. For the CDR3, the DNA is TGTGCCAGCAGTTACGGAGGCCAGGCGGTGGAGACCCAGTACTTC. Its translation: CASSYGGQAVETQYF.

The CDR3: CSARASGGSTQYF. The CDR3 coding sequence is TGCAGTGCTAGGGCTAGCGGTGGGTCTACGCAGTATTTT. The chain joins TRBV20-1 to TRBJ2-3; 7 nucleotides match TRBD2. The V segment lost 3 bases and the J segment 8 bases; nucleotides outside the gene matches: 8. This CDR3 comprises 13 residues. Germline assignment: CDR1 DFQATT and CDR2 SNEGSKA (reference sequence).

A few counts support this clonotype. The chain combines TRBV20-1 with TRBJ2-2; maybe TRBD1 (5 bases). Per the germline V gene, CDR1 is DFQATT and CDR2 is SNEGSKA (reference sequence). This CDR3 is built from 14 residues. Deletions cut 5 bases from V and 4 bases from J, with 14 bases between. The DNA of the CDR3 is TGCAGTGCTGTTAGGCAGGGCGGCACCGGGGAGCTGTTTTTT. It yields the protein CSAVRQGGTGELFF.

This clonotype was picked up a small number of times. The chain employs TRBV9 and TRBJ2-5; perhaps TRBD2 as D (6 bases). Looked up from germline, CDR1 is SGDLS and CDR2 is YYNGEE. This CDR3 is built from 14 residues. Trimming removed 1 base from V and 4 bases from J, with 11 bases in between. CDR3 nucleotides: TGTGCCAGCAGCGTACTGCAGGGAGGAGAGACCCAGTACTTC. This translates into CASSVLQGGETQYF.

This clonotype was observed many times. The rearrangement uses TRBV20-1 and TRBJ2-7; 12 nucleotides match TRBD2. The ends lost 3 bases at V and 3 bases at J; junction bases unmatched: 6. This CDR3 spans 15 amino acids. CDR1 and CDR2 (germline): DFQATT, SNEGSKA (reference sequence). DNA of the CDR3: TGCAGTGCTAGCGGGACTAGCGGGCCCAACTACGAGCAGTACTTC. Encoded protein: CSASGTSGPNYEQYF.

This clonotype has ten or more counts. The CDR3: CSAPRDNEDTDTQYF. The CDR3 DNA is TGCAGTGCTCCCAGGGACAACGAAGACACAGATACGCAGTATTTT. V usage is TRBV20-1 and J usage is TRBJ2-3; D might be TRBD1 (6 bases). This CDR3 has 15 amino acids. The V end was cut by 5 bases, the J end by 2 bases, with 17 bases between. Germline CDR1 DFQATT, CDR2 SNEGSKA (reference sequence).

This clonotype was seen a few times. The chain uses TRBV7-2 and TRBJ1-1; 10 nucleotides line up with TRBD1. Germline V gene lookup returns CDR1 SGHTA and CDR2 FQGNSA. The CDR3 covers 14 residues. The ends lost 5 bases at V and 4 bases at J; junction bases unmatched: 4. The CDR3 spells CASSPGQGFTEAFF. The CDR3 nucleotides are TGTGCCAGCAGCCCGGGACAGGGGTTCACTGAAGCTTTCTTT.

This clonotype was found once. The rearrangement links TRBV3-1 to TRBJ2-7; D perhaps matches TRBD2 (5 bases). This CDR3 region has 14 residues. The V gene lost 4 bases and the J gene lost 2 bases, with 12 bases spanning the gap. Germline values: CDR1 LGHDT, CDR2 YNNKEL (reference sequence). The CDR3 sequence: CASSPSPAAYEQYF. CDR3 DNA: TGTGCCAGCAGCCCTAGCCCAGCGGCCTACGAGCAGTACTTC.

On this clonotype: A much larger clone sits a single nucleotide away, making a read error possible. The chain combines TRBV5-1 with TRBJ1-1; D is undetermined. Germline CDR1 and CDR2: SGHRS and YFSETQ. The CDR3 runs to 14 residues. The germline V and J ends were trimmed by 0 bases and 5 bases, with 11 bases remaining between them. CDR3 sequence reads: CASSLEAALTEAFF. The CDR3 DNA reads TGCGCCAGCAGCTTGGAGGCTGCGTTGACTGAAGCTTTCTTT.

This clonotype was detected many times. V usage is TRBV20-1 and J usage is TRBJ2-3; TRBD1 matches at 10 bases. The CDR3 loop spans 13 amino acids. Germline-derived CDR1 and CDR2 are DFQATT and SNEGSKA (reference sequence). Written as DNA, the CDR3 is TGCAGCGCTCGGACAGGGGGGACAGATACGCAGTATTTT. It translates to CSARTGGTDTQYF.

The V and J genes are TRBV12-3 or TRBV12-4 and TRBJ2-7; D might be TRBD1 or TRBD2, each matching 5 bases. Trimming took 4 bases from V and 3 from J, leaving 22 bases between them. The CDR3 is 17 residues long. The CDR3: CASSSQEADIELYEQYF. The CDR3 DNA follows: TGTGCCAGCAGTTCACAGGAGGCAGACATTGAACTCTACGAGCAGTACTTC.

This clonotype has at least ten counts. The chain recombines TRBV29-1 with TRBJ2-3; 9 nucleotides agree with TRBD2. The CDR3 is made up of 13 amino acids. The V gene end was trimmed by 3 bases and the J gene end by 4 bases; junction bases not matched to a gene: 2. The V gene's germline CDR1 is SQVTM and CDR2 ANQGSEA. The CDR3 is CSVDLAGPDTQYF. In nucleotides, the CDR3 is TGCAGCGTTGACCTAGCGGGGCCAGATACGCAGTATTTT.